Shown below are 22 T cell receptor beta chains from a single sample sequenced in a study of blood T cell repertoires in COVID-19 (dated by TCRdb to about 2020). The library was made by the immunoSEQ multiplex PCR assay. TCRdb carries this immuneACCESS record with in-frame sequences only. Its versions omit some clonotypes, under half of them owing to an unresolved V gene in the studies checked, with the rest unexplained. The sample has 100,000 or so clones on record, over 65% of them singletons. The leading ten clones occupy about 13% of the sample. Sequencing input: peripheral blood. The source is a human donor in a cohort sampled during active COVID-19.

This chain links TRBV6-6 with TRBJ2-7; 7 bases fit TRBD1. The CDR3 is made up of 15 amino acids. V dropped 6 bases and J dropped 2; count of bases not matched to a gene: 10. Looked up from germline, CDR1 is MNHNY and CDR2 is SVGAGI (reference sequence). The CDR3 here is CASSGLRTGAYEQYF. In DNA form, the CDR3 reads TGTGCCAGCAGCGGCCTGAGAACAGGGGCCTACGAGCAGTACTTC.

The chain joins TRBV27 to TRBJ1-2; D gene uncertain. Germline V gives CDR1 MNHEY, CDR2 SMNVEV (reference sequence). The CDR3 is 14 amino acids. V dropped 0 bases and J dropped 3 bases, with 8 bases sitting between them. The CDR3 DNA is TGTGCCAGCAGTTTATCGGCCGTGGACTATGGCTACACCTTC. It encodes CASSLSAVDYGYTF.

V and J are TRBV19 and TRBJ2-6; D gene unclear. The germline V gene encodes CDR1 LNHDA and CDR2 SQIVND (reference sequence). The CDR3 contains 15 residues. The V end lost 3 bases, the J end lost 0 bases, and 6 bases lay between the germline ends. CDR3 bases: TGTGCCAGTAGTATCCAATCCTCTGGGGCCAACGTCCTGACTTTC. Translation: CASSIQSSGANVLTF.

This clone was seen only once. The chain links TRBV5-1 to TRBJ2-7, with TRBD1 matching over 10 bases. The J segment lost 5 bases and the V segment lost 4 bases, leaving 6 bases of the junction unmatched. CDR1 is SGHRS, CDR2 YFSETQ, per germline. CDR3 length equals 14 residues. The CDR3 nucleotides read TGCGCCAGCAGCCGTGGACAGGGGGGCCACGAGCAGTACTTC. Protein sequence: CASSRGQGGHEQYF.

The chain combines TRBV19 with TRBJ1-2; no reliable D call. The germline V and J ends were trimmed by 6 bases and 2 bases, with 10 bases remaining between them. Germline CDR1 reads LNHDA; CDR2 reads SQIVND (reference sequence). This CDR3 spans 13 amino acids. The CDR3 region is CASRKQQNYGYTF. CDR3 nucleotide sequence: TGTGCCAGTAGGAAACAACAGAACTATGGCTACACCTTC. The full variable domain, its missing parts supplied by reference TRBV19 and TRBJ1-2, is DGGITQSPKYLFRKEGQNVTLSCEQNLNHDAMYWYRQDPGQGLRLIYYSQIVNDFQKGDIAEGYSVSREKKESFPLTVTSAQKNPTAFYLCASRKQQNYGYTFGSGTRLTVV.

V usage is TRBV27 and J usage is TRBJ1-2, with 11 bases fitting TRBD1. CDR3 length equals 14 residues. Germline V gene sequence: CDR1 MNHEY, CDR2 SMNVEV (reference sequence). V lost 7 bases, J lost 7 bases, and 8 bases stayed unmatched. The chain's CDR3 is CASTPGQGVGGYTF. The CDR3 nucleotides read TGTGCCAGCACCCCGGGACAGGGGGTCGGTGGCTACACCTTC.

The CDR3 DNA reads as TGTGCCAGCAGCCCTAGAACGGGGGACTACGAGCAGTACTTC. Protein sequence: CASSPRTGDYEQYF. The chain employs TRBV3-1 (or the pseudogene TRBV3-2) and TRBJ2-7; D is possibly TRBD2 (6 bases). This CDR3 spans 14 amino acids. Germline CDR1 reads LGHDT; CDR2 reads YNNKEL (reference sequence). Trimming left V 4 bases short and J 3 bases short, with 13 bases between.

This CDR3 is CASNDQGTQPQHF. For the CDR3, the DNA is TGTGCCAGCAACGATCAGGGCACTCAGCCCCAGCATTTT. V usage is TRBV12-3 or TRBV12-4 and J usage is TRBJ1-5; D is perhaps TRBD1 (5 bases). V lost 7 bases and J 6 bases, leaving 13 bases between the germline ends. The CDR3 has 13 amino acids.

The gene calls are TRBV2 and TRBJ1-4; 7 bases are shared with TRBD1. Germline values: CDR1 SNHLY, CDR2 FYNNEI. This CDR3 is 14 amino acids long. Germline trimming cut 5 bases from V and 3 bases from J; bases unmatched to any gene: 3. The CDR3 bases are TGTGCCAGCAGTCAGGGGGGAGCTAATGAAAAACTGTTTTTT. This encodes CASSQGGANEKLFF.

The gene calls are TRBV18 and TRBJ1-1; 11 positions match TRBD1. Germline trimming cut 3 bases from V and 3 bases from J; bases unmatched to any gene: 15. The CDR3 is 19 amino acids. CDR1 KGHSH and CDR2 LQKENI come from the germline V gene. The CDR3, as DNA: TGTGCCAGCTCACCGATATCCGGGACAGGGGGTGTTCGGGACACTGAAGCTTTCTTT. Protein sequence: CASSPISGTGGVRDTEAFF.

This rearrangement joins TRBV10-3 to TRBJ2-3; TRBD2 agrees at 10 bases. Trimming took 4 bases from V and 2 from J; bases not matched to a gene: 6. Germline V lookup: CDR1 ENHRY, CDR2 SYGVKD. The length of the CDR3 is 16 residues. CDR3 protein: CAISVSSGGPTDTQYF. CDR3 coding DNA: TGTGCCATCAGTGTTAGTAGCGGGGGGCCCACAGATACGCAGTATTTT.

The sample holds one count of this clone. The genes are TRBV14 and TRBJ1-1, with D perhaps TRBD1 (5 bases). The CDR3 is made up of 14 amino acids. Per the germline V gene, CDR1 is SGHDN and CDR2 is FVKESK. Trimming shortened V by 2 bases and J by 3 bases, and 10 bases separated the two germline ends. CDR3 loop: CASSQQGVYTEAFF. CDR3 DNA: TGTGCCAGCAGCCAACAAGGGGTGTACACTGAAGCTTTCTTT.

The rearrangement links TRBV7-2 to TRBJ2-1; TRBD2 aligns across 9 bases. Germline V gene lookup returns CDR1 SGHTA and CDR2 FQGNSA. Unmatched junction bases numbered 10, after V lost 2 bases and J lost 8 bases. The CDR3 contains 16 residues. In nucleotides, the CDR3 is TGTGCCAGCAGCTTAACTATCGCTAGCGGGGTCGATGAGCAGTTCTTC. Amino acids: CASSLTIASGVDEQFF.

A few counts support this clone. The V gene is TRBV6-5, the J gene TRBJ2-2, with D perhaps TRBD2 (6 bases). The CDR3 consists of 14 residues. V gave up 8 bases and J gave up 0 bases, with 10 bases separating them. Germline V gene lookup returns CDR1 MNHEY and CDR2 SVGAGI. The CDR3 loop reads CASRRAANTGELFF. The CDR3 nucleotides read TGTGCCAGCCGGAGGGCCGCGAACACCGGGGAGCTGTTTTTT.

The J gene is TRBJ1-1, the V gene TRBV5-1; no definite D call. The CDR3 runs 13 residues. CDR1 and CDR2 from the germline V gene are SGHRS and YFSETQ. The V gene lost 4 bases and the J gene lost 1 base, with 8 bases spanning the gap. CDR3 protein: CASSSTANTEAFF. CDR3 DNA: TGCGCCAGCAGCAGTACAGCGAACACTGAAGCTTTCTTT. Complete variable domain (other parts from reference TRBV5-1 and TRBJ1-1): KAGVTQTPRYLIKTRGQQVTLSCSPISGHRSVSWYQQTPGQGLQFLFEYFSETQRNKGNFPGRFSGRQFSNSRSEMNVSTLELGDSALYLCASSSTANTEAFFGQGTRLTVV.

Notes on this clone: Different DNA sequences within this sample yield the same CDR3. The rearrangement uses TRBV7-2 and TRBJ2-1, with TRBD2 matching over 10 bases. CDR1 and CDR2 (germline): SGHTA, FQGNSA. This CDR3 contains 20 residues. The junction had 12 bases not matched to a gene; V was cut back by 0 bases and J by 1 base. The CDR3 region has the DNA TGTGCCAGCAGCTTAGCAGGTCGGGCTAGCGGGAGTCTTTCCTACAATGAGCAGTTCTTC. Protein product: CASSLAGRASGSLSYNEQFF.

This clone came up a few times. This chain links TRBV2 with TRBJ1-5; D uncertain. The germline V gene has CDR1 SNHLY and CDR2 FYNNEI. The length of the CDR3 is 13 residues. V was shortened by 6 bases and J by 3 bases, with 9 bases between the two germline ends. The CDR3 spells CASRAAYNQPQHF. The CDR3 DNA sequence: TGTGCCAGCAGGGCCGCTTACAATCAGCCCCAGCATTTT.

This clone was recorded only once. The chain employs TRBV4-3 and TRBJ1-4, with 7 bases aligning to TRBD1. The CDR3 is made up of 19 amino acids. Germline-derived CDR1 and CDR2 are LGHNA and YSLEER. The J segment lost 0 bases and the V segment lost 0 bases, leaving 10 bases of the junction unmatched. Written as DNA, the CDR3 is TGCGCCAGCAGCCAAGATCTTCCAGGGGGGTTTGCAACTAATGAAAAACTGTTTTTT. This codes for CASSQDLPGGFATNEKLFF.

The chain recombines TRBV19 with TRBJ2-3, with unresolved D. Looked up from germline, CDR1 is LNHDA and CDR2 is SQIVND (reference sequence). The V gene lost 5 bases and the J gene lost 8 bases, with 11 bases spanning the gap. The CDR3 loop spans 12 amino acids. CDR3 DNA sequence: TGTGCCAGTAGTCTCGCCATCGGTACGCAGTATTTT. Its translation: CASSLAIGTQYF.

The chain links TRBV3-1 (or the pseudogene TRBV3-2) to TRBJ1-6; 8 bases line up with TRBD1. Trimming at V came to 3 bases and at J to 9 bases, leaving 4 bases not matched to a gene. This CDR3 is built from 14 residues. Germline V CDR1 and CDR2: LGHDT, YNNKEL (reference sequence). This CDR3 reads CASSQTGVGSPLHF. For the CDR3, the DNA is TGTGCCAGCAGCCAGACAGGGGTAGGTTCACCCCTCCACTTT.

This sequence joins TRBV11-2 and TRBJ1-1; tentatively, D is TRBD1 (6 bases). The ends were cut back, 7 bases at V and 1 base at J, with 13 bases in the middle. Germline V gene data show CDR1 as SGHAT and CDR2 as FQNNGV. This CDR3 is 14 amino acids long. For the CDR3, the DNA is TGTGCCAGCATCCAGGGGCGAACGAACACTGAAGCTTTCTTT. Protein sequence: CASIQGRTNTEAFF.

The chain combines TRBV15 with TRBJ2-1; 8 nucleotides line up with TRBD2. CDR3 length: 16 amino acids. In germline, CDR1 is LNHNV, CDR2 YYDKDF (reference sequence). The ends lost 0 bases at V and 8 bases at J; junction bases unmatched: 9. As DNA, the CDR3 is TGTGCCACCAGCAGAGACCCAGGGCGCGGGGGGCATGAGCAGTTCTTC. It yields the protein CATSRDPGRGGHEQFF. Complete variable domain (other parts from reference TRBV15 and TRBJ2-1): DAMVIQNPRYQVTQFGKPVTLSCSQTLNHNVMYWYQQKSSQAPKLLFHYYDKDFNNEADTPDNFQSRRPNTSFCFLDIRSPGLGDTAMYLCATSRDPGRGGHEQFFGPGTRLTVL.